Described below is a single TCR beta chain sequence and its context. The sample belongs to a study of cytomegalovirus exposure and HLA in healthy donors. Study details: Earlier sequencing of some 190 million T cells yielded fewer than 140 million unique TCR beta sequences.

Germline V gene lookup returns CDR1 LNHDA and CDR2 SQIVND (reference sequence). This CDR3 is built from 16 residues. Deletions cut 5 bases from V and 6 bases from J, with 17 bases between. The PCR was carried out with 60 Vbeta primers and 13 Jbeta primers. Generated by immunoSEQ multiplex PCR, the TCRdb table keeps only in-frame clones and is missing some. The sample lists about 150,000 clones; roughly 87% were seen once. The V call is TRBV19, the J call TRBJ1-6; TRBD1 is a possible D gene (5 bases). The sample taken for sequencing was PBMCs. The sequence was collected from a man younger than 45 in good health and CMV-seropositive. The CDR3 DNA follows: TGTGCCAGTAGTGCGGGGGAACCGGGGCTTAATTCACCCCTCCACTTT. Protein sequence: CASSAGEPGLNSPLHF.